Below are 21 T cell receptor beta chains sequenced from a single sample in a study of blood T cell repertoires in COVID-19. Some clones are missing from TCRdb's copy, which holds only in-frame ones; the method was immunoSEQ multiplex PCR. The sample lists approximately 220,000 clones; roughly 90% were seen once. Sequencing input: PBMCs or T cells enriched from blood (not recorded which). These receptor sequences come from a woman in her 30s who had recovered from COVID-19.

The chain carries TRBV4-3 and TRBJ2-2, with 9 bases aligning to TRBD1. CDR3 size: 16 residues. V lost 0 bases and J lost 7; bases outside the gene matches: 6. Per the germline V gene, CDR1 is LGHNA and CDR2 is YSLEER. The CDR3 here is CASSQDPGTGNGELFF. The CDR3 nucleotides are TGCGCCAGCAGCCAAGACCCCGGGACAGGGAACGGGGAGCTGTTTTTT.

The genes are TRBV7-2 and TRBJ2-5, with 7 bases lining up with TRBD2. Germline V gene data show CDR1 as SGHTA and CDR2 as FQGNSA. CDR3 length: 16 amino acids. The ends lost 4 bases at V and 5 bases at J; junction bases unmatched: 13. The CDR3 spells CASSWGGGGGMETQYF. The CDR3, as DNA: TGTGCCAGCAGCTGGGGGGGAGGTGGTGGGATGGAGACCCAGTACTTC.

This rearrangement joins TRBV6-6 to TRBJ2-7; possible D gene TRBD1, 6 bases. Looked up from germline, CDR1 is MNHNY and CDR2 is SVGAGI (reference sequence). The CDR3 has 17 residues. Deletions cut 5 bases from V and 5 bases from J, with 25 bases between. The CDR3 nucleotides read TGTGCCAGCAGTCGGGCGGGCAGACCTGAACAGGGCAACGAGCAGTACTTC. Its translation is CASSRAGRPEQGNEQYF.

This clone was picked up one time. The chain recombines TRBV11-2 with TRBJ1-5; a possible D gene is TRBD1 (5 bases). Trimming shortened V by 3 bases and J by 4 bases, and 10 bases separated the two germline ends. The V gene's germline CDR1 is SGHAT and CDR2 FQNNGV. CDR3 size: 14 residues. The CDR3 sequence: CASSFLGANQPQHF. The CDR3 nucleotides are TGTGCCAGCAGCTTTCTTGGGGCTAATCAGCCCCAGCATTTT. The variable domain in full, completed from reference TRBV11-2 and TRBJ1-5, reads EAGVAQSPRYKIIEKRQSVAFWCNPISGHATLYWYQQILGQGPKLLIQFQNNGVVDDSQLPKDRFSAERLKGVDSTLKIQPAKLEDSAVYLCASSFLGANQPQHFGDGTRLSIL.

The chain employs TRBV3-1 (or the pseudogene TRBV3-2) and TRBJ2-3; 7 bases match TRBD2. Looked up from germline, CDR1 is LGHDT and CDR2 is YNNKEL (reference sequence). CDR3 length: 17 residues. V shed 3 bases, J shed 2 bases, and the junction held 11 bases outside the gene matches. Here the CDR3 reads CASSQPKRAGYTDTQYF. The CDR3 DNA sequence: TGTGCCAGCAGCCAGCCAAAACGAGCGGGGTACACAGATACGCAGTATTTT.

This chain uses TRBV25-1 with TRBJ1-2; 7 positions agree with TRBD1. Germline V gives CDR1 MGHDK, CDR2 SYGVNS. V dropped 0 bases and J dropped 4; count of bases not matched to a gene: 5. This CDR3 comprises 15 residues. CDR3 coding DNA: TGTGCCAGCAGTGAATATAGGGACAGTGGCTATGGCTACACCTTC. This encodes CASSEYRDSGYGYTF.

The chain joins TRBV11-2 to TRBJ1-2; TRBD1 matches 8 bases. This CDR3 contains 16 residues. Germline V gene sequence: CDR1 SGHAT, CDR2 FQNNGV. V shed 1 base and J 5 bases; nucleotides not matched to a gene: 9. In nucleotides, the CDR3 is TGTGCCAGCAGCTTAGGTGTTGGACAGGGAAATTATGGCTACACCTTC. It translates to CASSLGVGQGNYGYTF.

The rearrangement links TRBV5-1 to TRBJ2-3; 9 positions match TRBD1. Trimming took 6 bases from V and 5 from J; bases not matched to a gene: 10. Germline values: CDR1 SGHRS, CDR2 YFSETQ. The CDR3 length is 15 residues. Here the CDR3 reads CASNPGQGEGDTQYF. CDR3 nucleotide sequence: TGCGCCAGCAACCCGGGACAGGGCGAAGGAGATACGCAGTATTTT.

The chain uses TRBV14 and TRBJ2-4; no reliable D call. V lost 0 bases to trimming and J lost 0 bases, with 3 bases between them. Per germline, CDR1 SGHDN and CDR2 FVKESK. CDR3 length: 14 amino acids. The CDR3 sequence is CASSQDLAKNIQYF. As DNA, the CDR3 is TGTGCCAGCAGCCAAGACCTAGCCAAAAACATTCAGTACTTC.

The chain carries TRBV4-3 and TRBJ2-3; 9 nucleotides line up with TRBD2. The V gene's germline CDR1 is LGHNA and CDR2 YSLEER. Trimming at V came to 1 base and at J to 5 bases, leaving 7 bases not matched to a gene. This CDR3 comprises 16 residues. CDR3 coding DNA: TGCGCCAGCAGCCAAGGGGCTAGCGGGATGGAAGATACGCAGTATTTT. It is translated as CASSQGASGMEDTQYF.

For the CDR3, the DNA is TGTGCCAGCAGTCGCGGACAGGGATTAAATCAGCCCCAGCATTTT. As protein: CASSRGQGLNQPQHF. The V and J genes are TRBV6-2 or TRBV6-3 and TRBJ1-5; 8 bases match TRBD1. Germline V gene sequence: CDR1 MNHEY, CDR2 SVGEGT. V lost 5 bases, J lost 4 bases, and 7 bases stayed unmatched. The CDR3 covers 15 residues.

This clone was seen a single time. The chain recombines TRBV24-1 with TRBJ1-1, with D maybe TRBD1 (6 bases). The germline CDR1 and CDR2 sequences are KGHDR and SFDVKD. This CDR3 contains 16 residues. Between the trimmed V and J ends, which lost 0 bases and 5 bases, there was a span of 15 bases. CDR3 amino acids: CATSDLPPGARTEAFF. DNA of the CDR3: TGTGCCACCAGTGATTTGCCTCCAGGGGCGCGGACTGAAGCTTTCTTT.

This clone was counted a single time. The gene calls are TRBV7-6 and TRBJ1-1; D is possibly TRBD1 (5 bases). This CDR3 spans 15 amino acids. V gave up 1 base and J gave up 4 bases, with 13 bases separating them. From germline, CDR1 is SGHVS and CDR2 FNYEAQ. The CDR3 loop reads CASSLDRGGITEAFF. CDR3 in DNA: TGTGCCAGCAGCTTAGATAGGGGTGGGATCACTGAAGCTTTCTTT.

The J gene is TRBJ1-3, the V gene TRBV9; D perhaps matches TRBD1 (6 bases). Per germline, CDR1 SGDLS and CDR2 YYNGEE. Trimming left V 2 bases short and J 0 bases short, with 15 bases between. The CDR3 contains 17 residues. The CDR3 DNA is TGTGCCAGCAGCGTTGCGGACAGTGTCCGCTCTGGAAACACCATATATTTT. It yields the protein CASSVADSVRSGNTIYF.

The rearrangement uses TRBV19 and TRBJ1-6, with D unresolved. With 11 bases removed from V and 7 bases from J, the gap between germline ends came to 18 bases. The CDR3 consists of 14 residues. Per the germline V gene, CDR1 is LNHDA and CDR2 is SQIVND (reference sequence). The CDR3 protein is CARMIGWRNSPLHF. DNA of the CDR3: TGTGCCCGTATGATAGGTTGGCGGAATTCACCCCTCCACTTT.

V and J are TRBV19 and TRBJ2-1, with TRBD2 matching 7 bases. With V trimmed by 6 bases and J by 3 bases, 5 bases remained unmatched. Germline V gene data show CDR1 as LNHDA and CDR2 as SQIVND (reference sequence). The CDR3 has 14 amino acids. The CDR3 region is CASRYGGSYNEQFF. The DNA for the CDR3 is TGTGCCAGTAGATACGGGGGGAGCTACAATGAGCAGTTCTTC.

The rearrangement uses TRBV10-3 and TRBJ1-3, with D uncertain. Germline loops: CDR1 ENHRY, CDR2 SYGVKD. Trimming took 10 bases from V and 4 from J, leaving 8 bases between them. This CDR3 is built from 11 residues. For the CDR3, the DNA is TGTGCCAACCGGGGAGGAAACACCATATATTTT. Translation: CANRGGNTIYF.

The genes are TRBV19 and TRBJ2-1, with D tentatively TRBD1 (6 bases). This CDR3 contains 15 residues. Germline V CDR1 and CDR2: LNHDA, SQIVND (reference sequence). Trimming left V 0 bases short and J 5 bases short, with 11 bases between. The CDR3 loop reads CASSIDGTWDNEQFF. The CDR3 nucleotides read TGTGCCAGTAGTATAGACGGGACATGGGACAATGAGCAGTTCTTC.

This chain connects TRBV5-6 to TRBJ1-1; D perhaps matches TRBD1 (6 bases). V lost 0 bases to trimming and J lost 1 base, with 10 bases between them. CDR1 is SGHDT and CDR2 is YYEEEE in the germline V gene. The CDR3 covers 15 residues. In nucleotides, the CDR3 is TGTGCCAGCAGCTTGGGGCTGGGGGCGAACACTGAAGCTTTCTTT. It specifies CASSLGLGANTEAFF. Full variable domain (outside the CDR3, taken from reference TRBV5-6 and TRBJ1-1): DAGVTQSPTHLIKTRGQQVTLRCSPKSGHDTVSWYQQALGQGPQFIFQYYEEEERQRGNFPDRFSGHQFPNYSSELNVNALLLGDSALYLCASSLGLGANTEAFFGQGTRLTVV.

The chain joins TRBV4-3 to TRBJ1-6; D perhaps matches TRBD1 (5 bases). Germline values: CDR1 LGHNA, CDR2 YSLEER. Trimming stripped 3 bases from V and 4 bases from J, with 16 bases between. The CDR3 is 17 residues long. The DNA of the CDR3 is TGCGCCAGCAGCCAGAAAAGACTCCCAGGGTATAATTCACCCCTCCACTTT. Translation: CASSQKRLPGYNSPLHF.

V and J are TRBV7-9 and TRBJ1-1; no clear D. CDR3 length: 13 residues. Between the trimmed V and J ends, which lost 2 bases and 1 base, there was a span of 5 bases. Germline loops: CDR1 SEHNR, CDR2 FQNEAQ (reference sequence). CDR3 loop: CASSLSGNTEAFF. The CDR3 DNA sequence: TGTGCCAGCAGCTTATCGGGGAACACTGAAGCTTTCTTT.